This T cell receptor (beta chain) comes out of a study of cytomegalovirus exposure and HLA in healthy donors. Turning to the study itself: When fewer than 400 donors were genotyped, roughly 80% of them were found to fall in the Caucasian-associated ancestry cluster. General study points: In vitro experiments confirmed that a few CMV-associated chains were specific for CMV antigens.

60 Vbeta and 13 Jbeta primers were used in PCR. Profiled with immunoSEQ multiplex PCR; TCRdb holds only in-frame clones, not every one. Of 100,000 to 150,000 clones in the sample, more than 65% were seen once. Each donor was healthy, and each was a bone marrow donor. About this clone: Its antigen is as yet unknown.

The receptor's source is a woman aged 18-35 years in good health and CMV-seronegative. Sequenced: PBMCs.

Here the CDR3 DNA reads TGTGCCAGCAGCCCCAACCTACTAGCGGGGGGGACCACAGATACGCAGTATTTT. Residues: CASSPNLLAGGTTDTQYF. The chain joins TRBV11-2 to TRBJ2-3; 13 bases fit TRBD2. Germline trimming cut 5 bases from V and 2 bases from J; bases unmatched to any gene: 10. The germline V gene encodes CDR1 SGHAT and CDR2 FQNNGV. The CDR3 spans 18 residues.